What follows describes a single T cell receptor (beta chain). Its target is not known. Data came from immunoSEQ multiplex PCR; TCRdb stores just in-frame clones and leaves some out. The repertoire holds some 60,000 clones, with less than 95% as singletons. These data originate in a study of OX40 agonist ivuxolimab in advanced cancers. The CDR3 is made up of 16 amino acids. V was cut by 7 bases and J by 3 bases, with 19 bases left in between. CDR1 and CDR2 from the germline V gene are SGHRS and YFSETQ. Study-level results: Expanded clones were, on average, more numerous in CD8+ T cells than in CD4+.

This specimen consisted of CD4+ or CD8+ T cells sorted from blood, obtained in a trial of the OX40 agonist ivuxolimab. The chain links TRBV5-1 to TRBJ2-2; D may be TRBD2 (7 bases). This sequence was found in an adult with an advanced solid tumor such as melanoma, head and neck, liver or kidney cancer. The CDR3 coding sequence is TGCGCCAGCGGAGGAGGGGGGGCCCTCGACACCGGGGAGCTGTTTTTT. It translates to CASGGGGALDTGELFF.